Listed here are 4 T cell receptor beta chains from one sample, sequenced in a study of blood T cell repertoires in COVID-19. Here immunoSEQ multiplex PCR was the method, and the copy in TCRdb shows in-frame clones only, minus some. The table records about 440,000 clones, about 91% of them present only once. Sequencing was carried out using peripheral blood. The receptor set was obtained from a woman aged 45-59 years with COVID-19, enrolled during active disease.

The J gene is TRBJ2-3, the V gene TRBV15; 9 bases line up with TRBD2. V shed 1 base, J shed 4 bases, and the junction held 9 bases outside the gene matches. The CDR3 contains 17 residues. Germline CDR1 LNHNV, CDR2 YYDKDF (reference sequence). CDR3 DNA: TGTGCCACCAGCAGAGTTCGTGGCGGGGGGGCCCCAGATACGCAGTATTTT. Protein sequence: CATSRVRGGGAPDTQYF.

The CDR3 nucleotides read TGCGCCAGCAGCCAAGCACAGGGATCCCAATACGAAAAACTGTTTTTT. Protein: CASSQAQGSQYEKLFF. The genes are TRBV4-1 and TRBJ1-4; tentative D call: TRBD1 (6 bases). V dropped 1 base and J dropped 8 bases, with 17 bases sitting between them. CDR3 length: 16 residues. Germline CDR1 MGHRA, CDR2 YSYEKL.

The rearrangement links TRBV6-5 to TRBJ1-5; D is uncertain. The V and J ends lost 6 bases and 2 bases respectively, with 14 bases between them. The CDR3 extends over 15 amino acids. Germline-derived CDR1 and CDR2 are MNHEY and SVGAGI. The CDR3 DNA is TGTGCCAGCAGAAAAACTCTTGGTGGCAATCAGCCCCAGCATTTT. Translated, it gives CASRKTLGGNQPQHF.

V gene TRBV19 combines with J gene TRBJ1-2; 8 bases agree with TRBD1. The germline V gene has CDR1 LNHDA and CDR2 SQIVND (reference sequence). Trimming took 1 base from V and 6 from J; bases not matched to a gene: 7. There are 15 residues in the CDR3. CDR3 nucleotide sequence: TGTGCCAGTAGTATAGGGAGACAGGGGCCCCATGGCTACACCTTC. Amino acid sequence: CASSIGRQGPHGYTF.